One sample yielded the 4 T cell receptor beta chains listed below, sequenced in a study of T-cell memory formation after mild COVID-19. A single record per CDR3 protein comes from TCRdb applying MiXCR to the 5' RACE reads. This table has 550,000 to 700,000 distinct CDR3 sequences, roughly 17% appearing once. The sequenced sample consisted of PBMCs or a T cell subset sorted from them (not recorded which). The receptors were gathered from an adult woman who had mild COVID-19 (a few samples of this study predate the infection). Cell type and time point are not known.

This clonotype was counted at least ten times. At one end the junction does not follow the germline gene, possibly because of a read error. The gene calls are TRBV18 and TRBJ1-1; D may be TRBD1 (6 bases). Germline V gene lookup returns CDR1 KGHSH and CDR2 LQKENI. The CDR3 contains 14 residues. The CDR3 coding sequence is TGTGCCAGCTCCCCACAGGGCACGAACACTGAAGCTTTCTTT. Protein sequence: CASSPQGTNTEAFF.

This clonotype was counted a few times. The chain recombines TRBV12-3 or TRBV12-4 with TRBJ1-2, with 7 nucleotides matching TRBD1. The V and J ends lost 7 bases and 4 bases, in that order; junction bases with no gene match: 12. The CDR3 spans 15 residues. The CDR3 protein is CASTGTEDPSYGYTF. In DNA, the CDR3 is TGTGCCAGCACCGGGACAGAAGACCCCAGCTATGGCTACACCTTC.

J is TRBJ2-3 and V is TRBV6-1; 14 nucleotides match TRBD2. With 7 bases clipped from V and 0 bases from J, the junction kept 6 bases outside the gene matches. The CDR3 has 17 residues. The germline V gene encodes CDR1 MNHNS and CDR2 SASEGT. Here the CDR3 reads CASMWTSGGQSTDTQYF. CDR3 sequence (DNA): TGTGCCAGCATGTGGACTAGCGGGGGGCAGAGCACAGATACGCAGTATTTT.

In this sample, this clonotype turned up a few times. V and J are TRBV15 and TRBJ2-7, with TRBD2 matching over 9 bases. The CDR3 is made up of 13 amino acids. J lost 3 bases, V lost 6 bases, and 3 bases had no gene match. CDR1 LNHNV and CDR2 YYDKDF come from the germline V gene (reference sequence). CDR3 sequence: CATRLAGLYEQYF. CDR3 nucleotide sequence: TGTGCCACCAGGCTAGCGGGGCTCTACGAGCAGTACTTC.